The rows below give T cell receptor beta chains drawn from one sample of a study of blood T cell repertoires in COVID-19. Only in-frame clones appear in the TCRdb table, and some are missing; sequencing was by immunoSEQ multiplex PCR. Of about 250,000 clones listed, around 89% are singletons. The sequencing input was peripheral blood. These receptors were collected from a woman aged 25 to 45 with COVID-19, enrolled during active disease. Each CDR3 is given with its conserved first and last residue. The order of the fields is V gene, clone size, D gene, J gene, CDR3 length, CDR3 DNA, CDR3 protein. D genes are given only for firm matches. Only part of the rows carry a size: once, few, many, or a class if the clone is expanded.

v_call: TRBV5-1
clone_size: -
d_call: -
j_call: TRBJ1-3
cdr3_length: 18
cdr3_nt: TGCGCCAGCAGCACCCAAGGCCCCACAGGAACCTCTGGAAACACCATATATTTT
cdr3_aa: CASSTQGPTGTSGNTIYF

v_call: TRBV14
clone_size: -
d_call: -
j_call: TRBJ2-6
cdr3_length: 16
cdr3_nt: TGTGCCAGCAGCCTCTGGACAGCCTCTGGGGCCAACGTCCTGACTTTC
cdr3_aa: CASSLWTASGANVLTF

v_call: TRBV3-1/TRBV3-2
clone_size: -
d_call: -
j_call: TRBJ2-1
cdr3_length: 13
cdr3_nt: TGTGCCAGCACCCAGGGCAGACATAATGAGCAGTTCTTC
cdr3_aa: CASTQGRHNEQFF

v_call: TRBV5-1
clone_size: -
d_call: TRBD1
j_call: TRBJ1-1
cdr3_length: 17
cdr3_nt: TGCGCCAGCAGCTCCGGGGACAGGCACCCGATGAACACTGAAGCTTTCTTT
cdr3_aa: CASSSGDRHPMNTEAFF

v_call: TRBV13
clone_size: -
d_call: -
j_call: TRBJ1-2
cdr3_length: 14
cdr3_nt: TGTGCCAGCAGGGACAACTCGAGGAACTCTGGCTACACCTTC
cdr3_aa: CASRDNSRNSGYTF

v_call: TRBV19
clone_size: few
d_call: TRBD1
j_call: TRBJ1-5
cdr3_length: 18
cdr3_nt: TGTGCCAGTAGTATTTCGCGACAGGGGTCAAGTAGCAATCAGCCCCAGCATTTT
cdr3_aa: CASSISRQGSSSNQPQHF

v_call: TRBV7-8
clone_size: -
d_call: -
j_call: TRBJ1-1
cdr3_length: 17
cdr3_nt: TGTGCCAGCAGCTTACGACTTCTCAGGGGAGAAGGGACTGAAGCTTTCTTT
cdr3_aa: CASSLRLLRGEGTEAFF

v_call: TRBV4-3
clone_size: -
d_call: -
j_call: TRBJ1-5
cdr3_length: 15
cdr3_nt: TGCGCCAGCAGCCAAGATGTAGCCATCCCGCAGCCCCAGCATTTT
cdr3_aa: CASSQDVAIPQPQHF

v_call: TRBV4-1
clone_size: -
d_call: TRBD1
j_call: TRBJ1-2
cdr3_length: 17
cdr3_nt: TGCGCCAGCAGCCAAGCCATCCGCCAGACAGGGCACTATGGCTACACCTTC
cdr3_aa: CASSQAIRQTGHYGYTF

v_call: TRBV7-2
clone_size: -
d_call: -
j_call: TRBJ2-3
cdr3_length: 15
cdr3_nt: TGTGCCAGCAGCTTAGCAGGGACTGGTGGCGATACGCAGTATTTT
cdr3_aa: CASSLAGTGGDTQYF

v_call: TRBV5-4
clone_size: -
d_call: TRBD1
j_call: TRBJ1-4
cdr3_length: 18
cdr3_nt: TGTGCCAGCAGCAGTAGCCGGGACAGGGGTTCAGCTAATGAAAAACTGTTTTTT
cdr3_aa: CASSSSRDRGSANEKLFF

v_call: TRBV4-1
clone_size: -
d_call: TRBD2
j_call: TRBJ2-1
cdr3_length: 15
cdr3_nt: TGCGCCAGCAGCCACTCTAGCGGGGCCTACAATGAGCAGTTCTTC
cdr3_aa: CASSHSSGAYNEQFF

v_call: TRBV4-2
clone_size: -
d_call: TRBD2
j_call: TRBJ2-7
cdr3_length: 17
cdr3_nt: TGTGCCAGCAGCCAAGATCGTGGCGGGGGGGGAGGCTACGAGCAGTACTTC
cdr3_aa: CASSQDRGGGGGYEQYF

v_call: TRBV4-3
clone_size: once
d_call: -
j_call: TRBJ1-2
cdr3_length: 14
cdr3_nt: TGCGCCAGCAGCCACCAGTTTCGGGGGGATGGCTACACCTTC
cdr3_aa: CASSHQFRGDGYTF

v_call: TRBV2
clone_size: -
d_call: TRBD1
j_call: TRBJ2-1
cdr3_length: 13
cdr3_nt: TGTGCCAGCAGTCCCCAGGGGGCGCTTGAACAGTTCTTC
cdr3_aa: CASSPQGALEQFF

v_call: TRBV19
clone_size: -
d_call: TRBD2
j_call: TRBJ2-1
cdr3_length: 14
cdr3_nt: TGTGCCAGTAGGCGGACTAGCGGGACACGTGAGCAGTTCTTC
cdr3_aa: CASRRTSGTREQFF

v_call: TRBV9
clone_size: -
d_call: TRBD2
j_call: TRBJ2-1
cdr3_length: 13
cdr3_nt: TGTGCCAGCAGGGCGGGGGCCTACAATGAGCAGTTCTTC
cdr3_aa: CASRAGAYNEQFF

v_call: TRBV12-3/TRBV12-4
clone_size: once
d_call: -
j_call: TRBJ1-1
cdr3_length: 13
cdr3_nt: TGTGCCAGCAGTCCTCTTGAGGACACTGAAGCTTTCTTT
cdr3_aa: CASSPLEDTEAFF

v_call: TRBV6-2/TRBV6-3
clone_size: -
d_call: -
j_call: TRBJ1-5
cdr3_length: 13
cdr3_nt: TGTGCCAGCAGTTACGCGGGCAGTCAGCCCCAGCATTTT
cdr3_aa: CASSYAGSQPQHF

v_call: TRBV15
clone_size: -
d_call: -
j_call: TRBJ1-5
cdr3_length: 15
cdr3_nt: TGTGCCACCAGCAGAGTGCGTGACAGCATGGAGCCCCAGCATTTT
cdr3_aa: CATSRVRDSMEPQHF

v_call: TRBV6-2/TRBV6-3
clone_size: -
d_call: TRBD2
j_call: TRBJ2-5
cdr3_length: 15
cdr3_nt: TGTGCCAGCAGTTACGAAGGAGGGAGGGTGGAGACCCAGTACTTC
cdr3_aa: CASSYEGGRVETQYF

v_call: TRBV4-3
clone_size: -
d_call: TRBD1
j_call: TRBJ2-2
cdr3_length: 16
cdr3_nt: TGCGCCAGCAGTCCACGGACAGGGAATATTATCGGGGAGCTGTTTTTT
cdr3_aa: CASSPRTGNIIGELFF

v_call: TRBV6-5
clone_size: -
d_call: TRBD1
j_call: TRBJ2-7
cdr3_length: 13
cdr3_nt: TGTGCCAGCAGCCGGACAGGGACCTACGAGCAGTACTTC
cdr3_aa: CASSRTGTYEQYF

v_call: TRBV7-2
clone_size: once
d_call: -
j_call: TRBJ2-7
cdr3_length: 15
cdr3_nt: TGTGCCAGCAGCTTAGTGAACGCAGGCCCCTACGAGCAGTACTTC
cdr3_aa: CASSLVNAGPYEQYF

v_call: TRBV29-1
clone_size: -
d_call: TRBD1
j_call: TRBJ1-2
cdr3_length: 15
cdr3_nt: TGCAGCGTTGACGGGGGACAGTCTCCTAACTATGGCTACACCTTC
cdr3_aa: CSVDGGQSPNYGYTF

v_call: TRBV19
clone_size: -
d_call: TRBD1
j_call: TRBJ1-2
cdr3_length: 14
cdr3_nt: TGTGCCAGTAGTCTAAAAGGGGGCGCGAGGGGCTACACCTTC
cdr3_aa: CASSLKGGARGYTF

v_call: TRBV28
clone_size: -
d_call: -
j_call: TRBJ1-4
cdr3_length: 15
cdr3_nt: TGTGCCAGCAGTTTGGCGGGGGGCAATAATGAAAAACTGTTTTTT
cdr3_aa: CASSLAGGNNEKLFF

v_call: TRBV4-3
clone_size: -
d_call: TRBD1
j_call: TRBJ1-1
cdr3_length: 14
cdr3_nt: TGCGCCAGCAGCCAGGGACAGTTAAACACTGAAGCTTTCTTT
cdr3_aa: CASSQGQLNTEAFF

v_call: TRBV30
clone_size: -
d_call: -
j_call: TRBJ2-3
cdr3_length: 15
cdr3_nt: TGTGCCTGGACCGGAGGAGCTGTCGGGGTCCATACGCAGTATTTT
cdr3_aa: CAWTGGAVGVHTQYF

v_call: TRBV5-1
clone_size: -
d_call: -
j_call: TRBJ2-7
cdr3_length: 13
cdr3_nt: TGCGCCAGCAGCCGGTCTGATCCCGGGGTGCAGTACTTC
cdr3_aa: CASSRSDPGVQYF

v_call: TRBV28
clone_size: -
d_call: TRBD1
j_call: TRBJ2-7
cdr3_length: 14
cdr3_nt: TGTGCCAGCAGGCCCGGGACAGTCACCTACGAGCAGTACTTC
cdr3_aa: CASRPGTVTYEQYF

v_call: TRBV6-5
clone_size: -
d_call: TRBD2
j_call: TRBJ2-3
cdr3_length: 15
cdr3_nt: TGTGCCAGCAGACAACTAGCGGGGGGGCCAGATACGCAGTATTTT
cdr3_aa: CASRQLAGGPDTQYF

v_call: TRBV4-1
clone_size: -
d_call: TRBD1
j_call: TRBJ1-1
cdr3_length: 18
cdr3_nt: TGCGCCAGCAGCCAAATAATTTGGGGCCAAGGGGGCAACACTGAAGCTTTCTTT
cdr3_aa: CASSQIIWGQGGNTEAFF

v_call: TRBV2
clone_size: -
d_call: TRBD2
j_call: TRBJ2-2
cdr3_length: 15
cdr3_nt: TGTGCCAGCTCCCCACGGGCGGGAGGGCCCGGGGAGCTGTTTTTT
cdr3_aa: CASSPRAGGPGELFF

v_call: TRBV2
clone_size: -
d_call: -
j_call: TRBJ1-2
cdr3_length: 13
cdr3_nt: TGTGCCAGCAGTGAAGGAGGGCCATATGGCTACACCTTC
cdr3_aa: CASSEGGPYGYTF

v_call: TRBV3-1/TRBV3-2
clone_size: once
d_call: -
j_call: TRBJ1-1
cdr3_length: 15
cdr3_nt: TGTGCCAGCAGCCAAGCTGTCGGCGGGGGGGCTGAAGCTTTCTTT
cdr3_aa: CASSQAVGGGAEAFF

v_call: TRBV18
clone_size: -
d_call: -
j_call: TRBJ2-5
cdr3_length: 14
cdr3_nt: TGTGCCAGCTCACCATGGGAGAGGGTTGAGACCCAGTACTTC
cdr3_aa: CASSPWERVETQYF

v_call: TRBV2
clone_size: -
d_call: -
j_call: TRBJ2-5
cdr3_length: 15
cdr3_nt: TGTGCCAGCAGTGACCAACAGGGCATACGAGAGACCCAGTACTTC
cdr3_aa: CASSDQQGIRETQYF

v_call: TRBV9
clone_size: -
d_call: -
j_call: TRBJ2-4
cdr3_length: 14
cdr3_nt: TGTGCCAGCAGCGTAGGGGACACGAAAAACATTCAGTACTTC
cdr3_aa: CASSVGDTKNIQYF

v_call: TRBV7-2
clone_size: -
d_call: TRBD2
j_call: TRBJ2-1
cdr3_length: 12
cdr3_nt: TGTGCCAGCAGCTTAGGTCGGCGGGAGCCGTTCTTC
cdr3_aa: CASSLGRREPFF

v_call: TRBV29-1
clone_size: -
d_call: TRBD1
j_call: TRBJ1-2
cdr3_length: 12
cdr3_nt: TGCAGCGTACCGTCCAGGGGGCGCCTTTACACCTTC
cdr3_aa: CSVPSRGRLYTF

v_call: TRBV29-1
clone_size: -
d_call: -
j_call: TRBJ1-5
cdr3_length: 16
cdr3_nt: TGCAGCGTTGAAGATTGCCAGGGGCAGAGGGGTCAGCCCCAGCATTTT
cdr3_aa: CSVEDCQGQRGQPQHF